This TCR beta chain was captured in a study of technical replicates of blood from a handful of donors. The junction had 11 bases not matched to a gene; V was cut back by 3 bases and J by 6 bases. In germline, CDR1 is SGHNT, CDR2 YYREEE (reference sequence). This CDR3 contains 15 residues. TCRdb's table, derived via immunoSEQ multiplex PCR, lists solely in-frame clones and lacks some. The data hold 70,000 to 85,000 clones, with about 92% observed a single time. The V gene is TRBV5-4, the J gene TRBJ1-1; 7 bases line up with TRBD1. This clonotype was obtained from a human donor in good health. Sequenced material: T cells isolated from PBMCs. This CDR3 is CASSSEQGPWAEAFF. CDR3 DNA: TGTGCCAGCAGCTCTGAACAGGGGCCGTGGGCTGAAGCTTTCTTT.